One sample yielded the 7 T cell receptor beta chains listed below, sequenced in a study of T cells in Graves' hyperthyroidism and ophthalmopathy (dated by TCRdb to 2018 to 2020). Library preparation used multiplex PCR. These reads were obtained on an Illumina HiSeq 2000. Amplification of TCR beta CDR3 regions was carried out from RNA transcripts. A first-round RT-PCR of the TCR CDR3 used the HTBI primer set with the Qiagen OneStep RT-PCR kit. Clones were called with MiXCR by TCRdb after fastp trimmed the public reads at Q25, and only in-frame beta chains were retained. Each entry is one CDR3 protein sequence, shown with its most common DNA and genes. The sample contains some 180,000 distinct CDR3 sequences, about a sixth of them found a single time. The ten largest clones represent 25% to 35% of the sample. The sample taken for sequencing was blood. These receptors all stem from a woman between 45 and 65 years old with Graves' hyperthyroidism.

This clonotype was detected ten times or more. CDR3 sequence: CSASQGRTEAFF. The CDR3 DNA reads as TGCAGTGCTAGTCAGGGACGCACTGAAGCTTTCTTT. V and J are TRBV20-1 and TRBJ1-1; D perhaps matches TRBD1 (5 bases). The V gene's germline CDR1 is DFQATT and CDR2 SNEGSKA (reference sequence). This CDR3 has 12 residues. Trimming left V 3 bases short and J 4 bases short, with 9 bases between.

This clonotype has a count of ten or more. This rearrangement joins TRBV7-9 to TRBJ1-2, with D possibly matching TRBD1 (6 bases). The ends were cut back, 11 bases at V and 3 bases at J, with 16 bases in the middle. The germline CDR1 and CDR2 sequences are SEHNR and FQNEAQ (reference sequence). CDR3 length: 13 amino acids. The chain's CDR3 is CASRQGLYYGYTF. CDR3 nucleotide sequence: TGTGCCTCACGGCAGGGGCTCTACTATGGCTACACCTTC.

This clonotype was detected ten times or more. The V and J genes are TRBV12-3 or TRBV12-4 and TRBJ2-1; tentatively, D is TRBD2 (5 bases). This CDR3 has 16 amino acids. V lost 6 bases and J lost 0, with 15 bases in between. The CDR3 loop reads CASRETGVSSYNEQFF. CDR3 bases: TGTGCCAGCAGGGAAACCGGGGTGAGCTCCTACAATGAGCAGTTCTTC.

This clonotype occurred many times. V is TRBV6-2 or TRBV6-3 and J is TRBJ2-7; 10 bases agree with TRBD1. Trimming cost V 5 bases and J 0 bases; bases outside gene matches: 13. The CDR3 spans 18 residues. The germline V gene has CDR1 MNHEY and CDR2 SVGEGT. The CDR3 spells CASSPSTGGGTSSYEQYF. CDR3 nucleotides: TGTGCCAGCAGTCCTTCGACAGGGGGCGGAACCAGCTCCTACGAGCAGTACTTC.

This clonotype was detected ten times or more. Here the CDR3 reads CSASGLAGGPPGTDTQYF. Here the CDR3 DNA reads TGCAGTGCATCCGGCCTAGCGGGGGGGCCCCCCGGCACAGATACGCAGTATTTT. V and J are TRBV20-1 and TRBJ2-3; 12 bases align to TRBD2. Losses at the gene ends were 6 bases for V and 1 base for J; bases not matched to a gene: 14. The CDR3 sequence is 18 residues long. CDR1 DFQATT and CDR2 SNEGSKA come from the germline V gene (reference sequence).

The chain carries TRBV20-1 and TRBJ2-7, with 11 bases identical to TRBD2. The CDR3 sequence is 16 residues long. Looked up from germline, CDR1 is DFQATT and CDR2 is SNEGSKA (reference sequence). Losses at the gene ends were 0 bases for V and 5 bases for J; bases not matched to a gene: 9. In nucleotides, the CDR3 is TGCAGTGCTAGAGATCGCCTAGCGGGAGGAACGGACGAGCAGTACTTC. This codes for CSARDRLAGGTDEQYF.

This clonotype was observed many times. The chain joins TRBV5-6 to TRBJ1-2; D is unclear. V lost 2 bases, J lost 8 bases, and 16 bases lay in between. In germline, CDR1 is SGHDT, CDR2 YYEEEE. The CDR3 loop spans 14 amino acids. The CDR3 DNA sequence: TGTGCCAGCAGCTTAGCACCCGACATGTACGGCTACACCTTC. Translating gives CASSLAPDMYGYTF. The entire variable domain, with the rest obtained from reference TRBV5-6 and TRBJ1-2, is as follows: DAGVTQSPTHLIKTRGQQVTLRCSPKSGHDTVSWYQQALGQGPQFIFQYYEEEERQRGNFPDRFSGHQFPNYSSELNVNALLLGDSALYLCASSLAPDMYGYTFGSGTRLTVV.